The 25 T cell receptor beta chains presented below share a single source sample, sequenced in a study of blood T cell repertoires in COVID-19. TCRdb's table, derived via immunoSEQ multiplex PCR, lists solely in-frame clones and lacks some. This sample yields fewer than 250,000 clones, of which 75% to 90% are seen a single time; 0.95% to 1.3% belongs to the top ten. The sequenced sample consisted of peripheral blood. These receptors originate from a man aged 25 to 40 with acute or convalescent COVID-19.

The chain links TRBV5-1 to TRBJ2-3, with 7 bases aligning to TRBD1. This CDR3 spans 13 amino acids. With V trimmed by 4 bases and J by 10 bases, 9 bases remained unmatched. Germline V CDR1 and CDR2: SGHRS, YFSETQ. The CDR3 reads CASSLGQARPQYF. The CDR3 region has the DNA TGCGCCAGCAGCCTCGGACAGGCTCGACCGCAGTATTTT.

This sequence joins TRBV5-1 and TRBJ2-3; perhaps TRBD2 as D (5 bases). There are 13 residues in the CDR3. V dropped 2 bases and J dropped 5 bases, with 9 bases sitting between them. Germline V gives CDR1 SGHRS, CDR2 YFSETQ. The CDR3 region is CASSFVREDTQYF. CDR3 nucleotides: TGCGCCAGCAGCTTTGTACGGGAAGATACGCAGTATTTT.

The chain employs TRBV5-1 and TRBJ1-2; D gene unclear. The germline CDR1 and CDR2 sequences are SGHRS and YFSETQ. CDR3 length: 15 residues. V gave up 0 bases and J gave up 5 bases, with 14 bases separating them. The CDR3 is CASSLDPGDTYGYTF. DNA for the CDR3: TGCGCCAGCAGCTTGGATCCAGGCGATACATATGGCTACACCTTC. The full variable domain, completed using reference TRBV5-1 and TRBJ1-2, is KAGVTQTPRYLIKTRGQQVTLSCSPISGHRSVSWYQQTPGQGLQFLFEYFSETQRNKGNFPGRFSGRQFSNSRSEMNVSTLELGDSALYLCASSLDPGDTYGYTFGSGTRLTVV.

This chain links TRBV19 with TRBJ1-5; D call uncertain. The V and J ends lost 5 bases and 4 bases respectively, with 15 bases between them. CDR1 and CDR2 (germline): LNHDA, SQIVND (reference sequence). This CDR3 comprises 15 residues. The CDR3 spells CASSALGGGNQPQHF. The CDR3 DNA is TGTGCCAGTAGTGCATTGGGAGGTGGTAATCAGCCCCAGCATTTT.

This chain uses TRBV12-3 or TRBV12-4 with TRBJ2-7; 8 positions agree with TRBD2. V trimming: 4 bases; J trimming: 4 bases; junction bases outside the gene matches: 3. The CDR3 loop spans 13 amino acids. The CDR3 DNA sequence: TGTGCCAGCAGTTACGGGGGGGCTTACGAGCAGTACTTC. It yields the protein CASSYGGAYEQYF.

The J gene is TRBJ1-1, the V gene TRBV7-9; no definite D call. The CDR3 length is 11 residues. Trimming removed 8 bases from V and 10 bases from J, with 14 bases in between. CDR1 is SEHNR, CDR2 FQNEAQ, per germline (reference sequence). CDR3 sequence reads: CASSSQIRAFF. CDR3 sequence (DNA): TGTGCCAGCTCGTCCCAGATAAGAGCTTTCTTT.

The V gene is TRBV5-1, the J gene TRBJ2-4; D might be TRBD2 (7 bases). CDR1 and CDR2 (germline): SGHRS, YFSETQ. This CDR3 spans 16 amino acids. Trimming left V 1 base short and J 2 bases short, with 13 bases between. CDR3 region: CASSLMGGGTKNIQYF. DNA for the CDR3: TGCGCCAGCAGCTTGATGGGAGGGGGGACCAAAAACATTCAGTACTTC.

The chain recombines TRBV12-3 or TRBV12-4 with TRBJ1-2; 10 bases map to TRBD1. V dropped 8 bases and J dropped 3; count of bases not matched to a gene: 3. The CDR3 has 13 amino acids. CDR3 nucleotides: TGTGCCAGCCGGGACAGGGGCGACTATGGCTACACCTTC. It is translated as CASRDRGDYGYTF.

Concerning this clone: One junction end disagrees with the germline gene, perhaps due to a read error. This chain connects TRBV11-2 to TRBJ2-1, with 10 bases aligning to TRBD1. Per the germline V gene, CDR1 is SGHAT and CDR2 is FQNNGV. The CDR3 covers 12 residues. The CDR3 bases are TGTGCCAGCAGCTTTCCGGGACAGGGGTTGGTCTTC. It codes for CASSFPGQGLVF.

The CDR3 loop is CASSLWGLAPQETQYF. The CDR3, as DNA: TGTGCCAGCAGTTTATGGGGACTAGCGCCACAAGAGACCCAGTACTTC. The rearrangement links TRBV27 to TRBJ2-5; TRBD2 agrees at 10 bases. Germline assignment: CDR1 MNHEY and CDR2 SMNVEV (reference sequence). The V segment lost 1 base and the J segment 2 bases; nucleotides outside the gene matches: 4. The CDR3 totals 16 residues.

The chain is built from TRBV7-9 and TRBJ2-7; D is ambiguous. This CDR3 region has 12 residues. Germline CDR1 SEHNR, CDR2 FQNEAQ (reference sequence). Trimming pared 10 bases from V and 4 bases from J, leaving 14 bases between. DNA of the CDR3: TGTGCCACTCAATCGCGCTCTTACGAGCAGTACTTC. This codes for CATQSRSYEQYF. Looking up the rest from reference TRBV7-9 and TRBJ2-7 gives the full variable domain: DTGVSQNPRHKITKRGQNVTFRCDPISEHNRLYWYRQTLGQGPEFLTYFQNEAQLEKSRLLSDRFSAERPKGSFSTLEIQRTEQGDSAMYLCATQSRSYEQYFGPGTRLTVT.

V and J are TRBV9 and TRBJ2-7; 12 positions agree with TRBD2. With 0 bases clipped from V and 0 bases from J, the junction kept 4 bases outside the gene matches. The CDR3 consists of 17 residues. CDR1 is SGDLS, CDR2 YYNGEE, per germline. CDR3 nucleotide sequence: TGTGCCAGCAGCGTAGGGACTAGCGGGACCTTCTCCTACGAGCAGTACTTC. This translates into CASSVGTSGTFSYEQYF.

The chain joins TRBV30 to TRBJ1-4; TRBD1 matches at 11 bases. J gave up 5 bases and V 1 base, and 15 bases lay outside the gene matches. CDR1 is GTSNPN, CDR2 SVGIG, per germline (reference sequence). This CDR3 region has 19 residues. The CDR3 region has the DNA TGTGCCTGGAGTGGGCTAACCGGGACAGGGGGTGGGACGAATGAAAAACTGTTTTTT. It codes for CAWSGLTGTGGGTNEKLFF.

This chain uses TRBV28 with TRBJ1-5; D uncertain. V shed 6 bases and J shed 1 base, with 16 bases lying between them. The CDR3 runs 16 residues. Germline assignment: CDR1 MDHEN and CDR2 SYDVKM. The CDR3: CASRTGSWASNQPQHF. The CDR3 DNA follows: TGTGCCAGCAGAACCGGTAGTTGGGCGAGCAATCAGCCCCAGCATTTT.

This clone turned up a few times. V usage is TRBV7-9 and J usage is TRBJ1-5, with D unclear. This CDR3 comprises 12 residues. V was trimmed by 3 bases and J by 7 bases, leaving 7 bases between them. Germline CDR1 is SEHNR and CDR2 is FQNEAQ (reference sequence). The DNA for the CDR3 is TGTGCCAGCAGCTTTTTGGAGCAGCCCCAGCATTTT. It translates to CASSFLEQPQHF. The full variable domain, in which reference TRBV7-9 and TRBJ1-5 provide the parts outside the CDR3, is DTGVSQNPRHKITKRGQNVTFRCDPISEHNRLYWYRQTLGQGPEFLTYFQNEAQLEKSRLLSDRFSAERPKGSFSTLEIQRTEQGDSAMYLCASSFLEQPQHFGDGTRLSIL.

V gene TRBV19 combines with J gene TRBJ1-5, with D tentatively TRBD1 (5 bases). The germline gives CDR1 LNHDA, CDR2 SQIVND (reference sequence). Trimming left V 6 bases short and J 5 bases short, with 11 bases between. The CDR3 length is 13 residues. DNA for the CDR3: TGTGCCAGTAGCGACAGTATTTATCAGCCCCAGCATTTT. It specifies CASSDSIYQPQHF.

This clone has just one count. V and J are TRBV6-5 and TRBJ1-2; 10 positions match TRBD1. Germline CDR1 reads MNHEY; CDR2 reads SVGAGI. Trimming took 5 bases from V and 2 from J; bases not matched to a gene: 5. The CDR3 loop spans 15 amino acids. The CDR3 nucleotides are TGTGCCAGCAGTCCCTGGGGACAGGGGAACTATGGCTACACCTTC. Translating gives CASSPWGQGNYGYTF.

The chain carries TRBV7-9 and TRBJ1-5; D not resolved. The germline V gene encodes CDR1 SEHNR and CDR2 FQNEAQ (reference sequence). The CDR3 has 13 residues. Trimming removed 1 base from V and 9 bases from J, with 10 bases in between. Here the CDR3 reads CASSLGLPGPQHF. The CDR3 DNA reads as TGTGCCAGCAGCTTAGGGCTCCCGGGGCCCCAGCATTTT.

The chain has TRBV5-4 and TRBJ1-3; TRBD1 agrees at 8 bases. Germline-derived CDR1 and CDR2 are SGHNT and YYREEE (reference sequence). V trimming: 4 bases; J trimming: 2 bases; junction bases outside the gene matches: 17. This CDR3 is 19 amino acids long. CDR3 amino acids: CASSPSPSYRGAPGNTIYF. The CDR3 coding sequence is TGTGCCAGCAGCCCAAGTCCCAGTTACAGGGGGGCGCCTGGAAACACCATATATTTT.

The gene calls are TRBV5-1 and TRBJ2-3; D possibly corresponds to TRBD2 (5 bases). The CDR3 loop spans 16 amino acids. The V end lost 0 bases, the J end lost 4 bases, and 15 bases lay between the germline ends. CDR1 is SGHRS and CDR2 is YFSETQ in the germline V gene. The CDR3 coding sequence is TGCGCCAGCAGCTTGGAAGTGGCCGGAGGAGCAGATACGCAGTATTTT. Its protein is CASSLEVAGGADTQYF.

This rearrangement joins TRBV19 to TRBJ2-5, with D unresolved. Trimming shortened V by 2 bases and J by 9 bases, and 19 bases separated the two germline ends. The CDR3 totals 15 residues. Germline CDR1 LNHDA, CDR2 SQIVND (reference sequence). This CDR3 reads CASSIKPTLTGAQYF. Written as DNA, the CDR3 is TGTGCCAGTAGTATAAAGCCAACCCTTACGGGTGCCCAGTACTTC.

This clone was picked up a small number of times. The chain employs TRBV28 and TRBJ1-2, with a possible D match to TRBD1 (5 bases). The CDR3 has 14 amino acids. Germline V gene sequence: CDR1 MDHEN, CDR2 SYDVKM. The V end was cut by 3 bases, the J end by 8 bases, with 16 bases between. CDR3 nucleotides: TGTGCCAGCAGTTTTGAGGCAGGGCTAAGGGGCTACACCTTC. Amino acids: CASSFEAGLRGYTF.

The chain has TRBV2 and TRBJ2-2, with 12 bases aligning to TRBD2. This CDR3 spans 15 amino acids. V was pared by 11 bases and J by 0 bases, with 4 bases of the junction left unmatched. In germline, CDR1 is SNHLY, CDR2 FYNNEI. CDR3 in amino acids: CAGGLAGTNTGELFF. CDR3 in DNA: TGTGCCGGTGGACTAGCGGGGACGAACACCGGGGAGCTGTTTTTT.

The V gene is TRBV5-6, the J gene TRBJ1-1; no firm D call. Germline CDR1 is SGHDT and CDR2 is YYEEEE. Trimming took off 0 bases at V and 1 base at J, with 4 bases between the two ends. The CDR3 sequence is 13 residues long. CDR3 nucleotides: TGTGCCAGCAGCTTGGAACAGAACACTGAAGCTTTCTTT. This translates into CASSLEQNTEAFF.

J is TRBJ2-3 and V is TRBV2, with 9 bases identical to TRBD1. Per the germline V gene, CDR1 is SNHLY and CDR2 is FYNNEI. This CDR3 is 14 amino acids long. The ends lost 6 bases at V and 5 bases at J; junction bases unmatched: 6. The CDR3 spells CASSEQGAKDTQYF. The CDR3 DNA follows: TGTGCCAGCAGCGAACAGGGGGCAAAAGATACGCAGTATTTT.